The rows below give T cell receptor beta chains drawn from one sample of a study of regulatory T cells in long-lasting Graves disease. MiXCR, run by TCRdb on the multiplex PCR reads, gives a single entry per CDR3 protein. The data contain 310,000 or so distinct CDR3 sequences, roughly 21% of them seen just once; the ten biggest clones take up 25% to 35%. The sample consisted of peripheral blood mononuclear cells (PBMCs), taken when the disease was refractory, from a patient treated with antithyroid drugs. The receptors here all came from a female donor with Graves disease. Each CDR3 is given with its conserved first and last residue. A D gene is named only where the DNA matches it firmly. Some rows have no size entry. The others give once, few or many, or a class for an expanded clone.

abundance | d_gene | j_gene | v_gene | CDR3nt | CDR3aa
few | . | TRBJ1-6 | TRBV7-9 | TGTGTCAGCAGCTTAGAAGGGGTAGGACGGAATTCACCCCTCCACTTT | CVSSLEGVGRNSPLHF
many | TRBD1 | TRBJ1-6 | TRBV6-1 | TGTGCCAGCCGGGACAGGGGGAATTCACCCCTCCACTTT | CASRDRGNSPLHF
many | . | TRBJ1-2 | TRBV6-2/TRBV6-3 | TGTGCCAGCAGGCTACGGTCGCGGGACTATGGCTACACCTTC | CASRLRSRDYGYTF
few | . | TRBJ2-5 | TRBV27 | TGTGCCACCGCGCCCGACGGGGAGACCCAGTACTTC | CATAPDGETQYF
many | . | TRBJ1-6 | TRBV5-1 | TGCGCCAGCAGCTTGGTTCCAACCTCCTATAATTCACCCCTCCACTTT | CASSLVPTSYNSPLHF
many | TRBD1 | TRBJ1-2 | TRBV6-1 | TGTGCCAGCAGTGAAACAGCCGGGACAGGGACAATCTATGGCTACACCTTC | CASSETAGTGTIYGYTF
many | . | TRBJ1-4 | TRBV28 | TGTGCCAGCAAAGGGGCAAACGCTGAAAAACTGTTTTTT | CASKGANAEKLFF
many | . | TRBJ2-5 | TRBV7-8 | TGTGCCAGCAGCCCCACGGGGGGCAGGCAAGAGACCCAGTACTTC | CASSPTGGRQETQYF
many | TRBD1 | TRBJ1-5 | TRBV29-1 | TGCAGCGTCACGACAGGGGCTAATAGCAATCAGCCCCAGCATTTT | CSVTTGANSNQPQHF
few | . | TRBJ1-5 | TRBV6-1 | TGTGCCAGCAGGGCCAGGACAACCGGTAGCAATCAGCCCCAGCATTTT | CASRARTTGSNQPQHF
many | . | TRBJ2-6 | TRBV2 | TGTGCCAGCAGTGGCATGAACAGGCCCTCTGGGGCCAACGTCCTGACTTTC | CASSGMNRPSGANVLTF
many | TRBD1 | TRBJ2-7 | TRBV6-1 | TGTGCCAGCACGGACAGGGGGAATCGGGAGCAGTACTTC | CASTDRGNREQYF
many | . | TRBJ1-5 | TRBV10-2 | TGCGCCGGGGCTTTCGACAGGAATCAGCCCCAGCATTTT | CAGAFDRNQPQHF
many | . | TRBJ2-7 | TRBV29-1 | TGCAGCGTTCTCCCGGTGCAGGGATCCTACGAGCAGTACTTC | CSVLPVQGSYEQYF
many | . | TRBJ2-4 | TRBV10-3 | TGTGCCACTAGGGACCATGTTCTAGCCAAAAACATTCAGTACTTC | CATRDHVLAKNIQYF
. | . | TRBJ1-3 | TRBV7-9 | TGTGCCAGCAGCTTAATCGAGACATCCACCATATATTTT | CASSLIETSTIYF
few | . | TRBJ2-7 | TRBV10-3 | TGTGCCATCAGTGACAGGATCTACGAGCAGTACTTC | CAISDRIYEQYF
many | . | TRBJ2-7 | TRBV12-3/TRBV12-4 | TGTGCCAGCAGCTTAAGGCAGTCCTACGAGCAGTACTTC | CASSLRQSYEQYF
many | TRBD2 | TRBJ2-5 | TRBV27 | TGTGCCAGCAGGGTTAGCGGGAGGGCCGCAGAGACCCAGTACTTC | CASRVSGRAAETQYF
. | TRBD1 | TRBJ1-3 | TRBV13 | TGTGCCAGCAGTCGACACGGGACGGGACAGTCAGGTGGAAACACCATATATTTT | CASSRHGTGQSGGNTIYF
. | TRBD1 | TRBJ1-3 | TRBV29-1 | TGCAGCGCGGGGACAGGACACTCTGGAAACACCATATATTTT | CSAGTGHSGNTIYF
. | TRBD2 | TRBJ2-7 | TRBV5-1 | TGCGCCAGCAGCCACAGACGAGCGGGGGGGCTTGAGCAGTACTTC | CASSHRRAGGLEQYF
. | TRBD2 | TRBJ2-5 | TRBV6-2/TRBV6-3 | TGTGCCAGCAGAAGCGGGGGGAGCCAAGAGACCCAGTACTTC | CASRSGGSQETQYF
. | . | TRBJ2-2 | TRBV9 | TGTGCCAGCAGCGTAGGGACAGAAAACACCGGGGAGCTGTTTTTT | CASSVGTENTGELFF
. | . | TRBJ2-6 | TRBV6-4 | TGTGCCAGCAGTCCCTCGGCAGCCCGGATCTCTGGGGCCAACGTCCTGACTTTC | CASSPSAARISGANVLTF
many | . | TRBJ1-4 | TRBV2 | TGTGCCAGCAGCGGACAACTGGGTGAAAAACTGTTTTTT | CASSGQLGEKLFF
. | TRBD2 | TRBJ2-7 | TRBV20-1 | TGCAGTGCTAGAGGGGAGAGGGGTCTAGCGGGACTCCGTCTACCGCGCGAGCAGTACTTC | CSARGERGLAGLRLPREQYF
. | . | TRBJ2-7 | TRBV30 | TGTGCCTGGGAGGACGTCTACGAGCAGTACTTC | CAWEDVYEQYF
few | TRBD1 | TRBJ2-7 | TRBV9 | TGTGCCAGCAGCGTAGATCCAGGGGGCTGGTACGAGCAGTACTTC | CASSVDPGGWYEQYF
many | . | TRBJ2-7 | TRBV27 | TGTGCCAGCAGTTCGTGGGACCGCCGTACCGAGCAGTACTTC | CASSSWDRRTEQYF
many | . | TRBJ1-4 | TRBV14 | TGTGCCAGCAGCCCACCAGGCATCGAAAAACTGTTTTTT | CASSPPGIEKLFF
many | . | TRBJ1-5 | TRBV28 | TGTGCCAGCAGCTTAGGCGGGCCTGGTCAGCCCCAGCATTTT | CASSLGGPGQPQHF
many | . | TRBJ2-4 | TRBV28 | TGTGCCAGCAGTTTACTACAGCCTGCAATTCAGTACTTC | CASSLLQPAIQYF
few | . | TRBJ2-4 | TRBV7-9 | TGTGCCAGCAGCTCGTTTCAAGGGGGTAAAAACATTCAGTACTTC | CASSSFQGGKNIQYF
few | TRBD2 | TRBJ2-2 | TRBV11-2 | TGTGCCAGCAGCTTAGTTAGCGGGAGGGCCGGGGAGCTGTTTTTT | CASSLVSGRAGELFF
. | . | TRBJ1-2 | TRBV29-1 | TGCAGCGTTGAAGATCTGGGGCGAGCCGGAAGGGGCTACACCTTC | CSVEDLGRAGRGYTF
few | . | TRBJ1-2 | TRBV19 | TGTGCCAGTAATTTGGGGGGATTTAACTATGGCTACACCTTC | CASNLGGFNYGYTF
. | TRBD1 | TRBJ1-1 | TRBV29-1 | TGCAGCGTTGAAGAATTTCGGGGGGCGGACAGGGGAAGAGGGGCTTTCTTT | CSVEEFRGADRGRGAFF
many | . | TRBJ1-2 | TRBV11-3 | TGTGCCAGCAGTTTTGGGGGACTCGGGGGCTACACCTTC | CASSFGGLGGYTF
many | TRBD1 | TRBJ1-2 | TRBV27 | TGTGCCAGCTCCGAAGGACAGGGCCACAGGGGCTACACCTTC | CASSEGQGHRGYTF
. | TRBD1 | TRBJ1-5 | TRBV28 | TGTGCCAGCAGTCCATCCTTAGGCACCGGACAGGGCAATCAGCCCCAGCATTTT | CASSPSLGTGQGNQPQHF
. | . | TRBJ1-5 | TRBV6-5 | TGTGCCAGCAGTTACGTCAAAGGTTATCAGCCCCAGCATTTT | CASSYVKGYQPQHF
once | . | TRBJ2-2 | TRBV5-1 | TGCGCCAGCAGCCTACGACAACTAGCTACATCGAACACCGGGGAGCTGTTTTTT | CASSLRQLATSNTGELFF
many | . | TRBJ1-2 | TRBV6-5 | TGTGCCAGCAGTTACAACGGTCAGGGTGGCTACACCTTC | CASSYNGQGGYTF
few | . | TRBJ2-2 | TRBV11-2 | TGTGCCAGCAGCTTAGCTTTGAACACCGGGGAGCTGTTTTTT | CASSLALNTGELFF
few | . | TRBJ1-6 | TRBV30 | TGTGCCTGGGCCCGTAATTCACCCCTCCACTTT | CAWARNSPLHF
. | . | TRBJ2-5 | TRBV4-1 | TGCGCCAGCAGCCATCTGCAACCCCAGGGAGAGACCCAGTACTTC | CASSHLQPQGETQYF
few | TRBD1 | TRBJ1-2 | TRBV11-3 | TGTGCCAGCAGCAGAGGAACAGGGGGCCTAGGCTATGGCTACACCTTC | CASSRGTGGLGYGYTF
many | . | TRBJ2-7 | TRBV6-1 | TGTGCCAGCAGTGAAGCTCGTGGCCTCCGATACGAGCAGTACTTC | CASSEARGLRYEQYF
. | . | TRBJ1-5 | TRBV18 | TGTGCCAGCTCGACGGGGGGGGCTCACCCCCAGCATTTT | CASSTGGAHPQHF
few | . | TRBJ1-2 | TRBV12-3/TRBV12-4 | TGTGCCAGCAGTTACTTATGGGGGATAAATGGCTACACCTTC | CASSYLWGINGYTF
many | TRBD1 | TRBJ1-2 | TRBV28 | TGTGCCAGTACGGGACCGCGGCAGGGGGCGTTTAGCGGCTACACCTTC | CASTGPRQGAFSGYTF
. | TRBD2 | TRBJ2-7 | TRBV30 | TGTGCCTGGACTAGCGGGAGGGCCGACGAGCAGTACTTC | CAWTSGRADEQYF
few | TRBD1 | TRBJ2-7 | TRBV11-2 | TGTGCCAGCAGATCTCAGGGGGACTACGAGCAGTACTTC | CASRSQGDYEQYF
. | . | TRBJ2-5 | TRBV5-1 | TGCGCCAGCAGCTCCGGACGCTGGGGGGAGACCCAGTACTTC | CASSSGRWGETQYF
. | TRBD1 | TRBJ2-7 | TRBV27 | TGTGCCAGCGGTTCAGGGGGCAACTACGAGCAGTACTTC | CASGSGGNYEQYF
many | TRBD1 | TRBJ2-7 | TRBV7-2 | TGTGCCAGCAGCACCGGGACAGGGTACTACGAGCAGTACTTC | CASSTGTGYYEQYF